The present T cell receptor beta chain was sequenced within a study of T cells after yellow fever vaccination. Germline lookup yields CDR1 SGHTA and CDR2 FQGNSA. The CDR3 contains 15 residues. J was trimmed by 7 bases and V by 5 bases; bases with no gene match: 7. This clonotype turned up a few times. UMIs were added to TCR cDNA along with a universal primer site when it was made by 5'RACE template switching. A single record per CDR3 protein comes from TCRdb applying MiXCR to the 5' RACE reads. The profile shows 300,000 to 350,000 distinct CDR3 sequences, approximately 8% of them singletons. This specimen was PBMCs, taken more than 40 days after the first yellow fever vaccination. This clonotype was obtained from a man aged 18 to 35 who received the YFV17D yellow fever vaccine. The chain is built from TRBV7-2 and TRBJ1-6, with 8 positions matching TRBD1. The DNA of the CDR3 is TGTGCCAGCAGCCCCACGGACAGGGCAAATTCACCCCTCCACTTT. Translated, it gives CASSPTDRANSPLHF.